The source of this T cell receptor beta chain is a study of blood T cell repertoires in COVID-19. Across the study: Some COVID-19 samples were acute and others convalescent; all came from the United States, Italy and Spain. Sample material is recorded as cDNA or gDNA derived from T cells, B-cell-depleted T cells, or PBMCs.

Methods used by the authors: Estimated nucleated cell counts came from reference gene primer amplification. Sequenced by immunoSEQ multiplex PCR; TCRdb stores in-frame clones only, minus some. Clone size and V and J calls were adopted from that table, with D and trimming inferred from the DNA. The sample includes 210,000 or so clones, 85% to 90% of them seen just once. Germline lookup yields CDR1 SGHAT and CDR2 FQNNGV. The V and J ends lost 5 bases and 5 bases, in that order; junction bases with no gene match: 15. The CDR3 is made up of 18 amino acids. The receptor was isolated from a woman in her fifties or sixties with acute or convalescent COVID-19. V is TRBV11-2 and J is TRBJ2-5, with 12 positions matching TRBD2. Sequencing was done on a sample of peripheral blood. This CDR3 is CASSPWARASGREETQYF. CDR3 DNA: TGTGCCAGCAGCCCTTGGGCCCGGGCTAGCGGGAGGGAGGAGACCCAGTACTTC.